A selection of T cell receptor beta chains follows, all from one sample in a study of cytomegalovirus exposure and HLA in healthy donors. Using immunoSEQ multiplex PCR, the repertoire was profiled, and TCRdb retains in-frame clones only, with some absent. The data contain about 200,000 clones, approximately 86% of them singletons. Sequenced sample: PBMCs. These receptor sequences come from a woman aged 25 to 45 in good health and CMV-seronegative. Both conserved end residues are part of each CDR3. The order of the fields is V gene, D gene, J gene, clone size, CDR3 protein, CDR3 DNA. The D gene is left open where the match is weak. Rows may omit the clone size; those that give it use once, few, many or a size class.

TRBV5-1,NA,TRBJ2-2,NA,CASSLDITGELFF,TGCGCCAGCAGCTTGGACATCACCGGGGAGCTGTTTTTT
TRBV6-5,TRBD2,TRBJ2-1,NA,CASSPRTSGNNEQFF,TGTGCCAGCAGTCCCCGGACTAGCGGGAACAATGAGCAGTTCTTC
TRBV7-3,TRBD1,TRBJ2-1,NA,CASSDTRQGIISEQFF,TGTGCCAGCAGCGACACCCGACAGGGCATTATCAGTGAGCAGTTCTTC
TRBV9,TRBD2,TRBJ2-3,once,CASSHTGGVGTDTQYF,TGTGCCAGCAGTCACACCGGGGGGGTAGGCACAGATACGCAGTATTTT
TRBV27,TRBD1,TRBJ2-2,NA,CASRGQGPGELFF,TGTGCCAGCAGGGGACAGGGGCCCGGGGAGCTGTTTTTT
TRBV5-1,NA,TRBJ2-7,NA,CASSLDGGQFYEQYF,TGCGCCAGCAGCCTGGACGGAGGACAGTTCTACGAGCAGTACTTC
TRBV30,TRBD2,TRBJ2-5,NA,CAWSVMGGGETQYF,TGTGCCTGGAGTGTTATGGGCGGGGGAGAGACCCAGTACTTC
TRBV7-9,NA,TRBJ1-2,NA,CASSSTVSGYGYTF,TGTGCCAGCAGTTCAACGGTCTCTGGCTATGGCTACACCTTC
TRBV27,TRBD1,TRBJ2-7,NA,CASRRPGTGEREQYF,TGTGCCAGCAGAAGACCCGGGACAGGGGAACGCGAGCAGTACTTC
TRBV5-1,NA,TRBJ2-2,NA,CASSKWQGTNTGELFF,TGCGCCAGCAGCAAATGGCAGGGTACGAACACCGGGGAGCTGTTTTTT
TRBV6-4,NA,TRBJ2-7,NA,CASSREGGYEQYF,TGTGCCAGCTCGAGGGAAGGGGGCTACGAGCAGTACTTC
TRBV29-1,TRBD1,TRBJ2-2,NA,CSVKGPTGANTGELFF,TGCAGCGTTAAAGGGCCAACAGGGGCGAACACCGGGGAGCTGTTTTTT
TRBV5-4,NA,TRBJ1-2,NA,CASSLVGQGLGYTF,TGTGCCAGCAGCTTGGTCGGGCAGGGTCTTGGCTACACCTTC
TRBV5-4,NA,TRBJ2-1,NA,CASSRDIQSSYNEQFF,TGTGCCAGCAGTAGGGACATCCAGAGCTCCTACAATGAGCAGTTCTTC
TRBV7-2,NA,TRBJ1-3,NA,CASSPAGSGNTIYF,TGTGCCAGCAGCCCCGCAGGGTCTGGAAACACCATATATTTT
TRBV5-4,NA,TRBJ2-7,NA,CASSFRRGLSYEQYF,TGTGCCAGCAGCTTTCGGCGGGGTCTCTCCTACGAGCAGTACTTC
TRBV28,TRBD2,TRBJ2-1,NA,CASLTSGRAYNEQFF,TGTGCCAGCTTGACTAGCGGGAGGGCCTACAATGAGCAGTTCTTC
TRBV6-1,NA,TRBJ1-2,NA,CASSPGWENYGYTF,TGTGCCAGCAGCCCAGGGTGGGAAAACTATGGCTACACCTTC
TRBV19,NA,TRBJ1-4,NA,CASSIGQNNEKLFF,TGTGCCAGTAGTATAGGACAGAATAATGAAAAACTGTTTTTT
TRBV5-5,TRBD1,TRBJ1-4,NA,CASRMTGVSEKLFF,TGTGCCAGCAGGATGACAGGGGTTAGTGAAAAACTGTTTTTT
TRBV5-1,TRBD1,TRBJ2-1,NA,CASSWAEQGEQFF,TGCGCCAGCAGCTGGGCCGAACAGGGGGAGCAGTTCTTC
TRBV5-1,TRBD1,TRBJ1-1,NA,CASSLAGTGATEAFF,TGCGCCAGCAGCTTGGCGGGGACAGGGGCAACTGAAGCTTTCTTT
TRBV9,NA,TRBJ1-1,NA,CASSVDGGGNTEAFF,TGTGCCAGCAGCGTAGACGGGGGGGGGAACACTGAAGCTTTCTTT
TRBV14,NA,TRBJ1-5,NA,CASSQDWGVSNQPQHF,TGTGCCAGCAGCCAAGATTGGGGGGTGAGCAATCAGCCCCAGCATTTT
TRBV28,NA,TRBJ2-1,once,CASSLVGGWNEQFF,TGTGCCAGCAGCCTCGTGGGGGGATGGAATGAGCAGTTCTTC
TRBV28,NA,TRBJ2-1,NA,CASSPWEVHNEQFF,TGTGCCAGCAGTCCCTGGGAGGTCCACAATGAGCAGTTCTTC
TRBV28,NA,TRBJ1-1,NA,CASTPLEGTEAFF,TGTGCCAGCACCCCCTTAGAGGGAACTGAAGCTTTCTTT
TRBV4-1,TRBD2,TRBJ2-5,NA,CASSQDRLREGETQYF,TGCGCCAGCAGCCAAGATCGACTCAGGGAGGGAGAGACCCAGTACTTC
TRBV19,TRBD2,TRBJ2-7,NA,CASSIDSAGGIYEQYF,TGTGCCAGTAGTATAGATTCGGCGGGGGGTATCTACGAGCAGTACTTC
TRBV29-1,TRBD1,TRBJ1-4,NA,CSVDQGGGLNEKLFF,TGCAGCGTTGACCAGGGGGGCGGGCTTAATGAAAAACTGTTTTTT
TRBV2,NA,TRBJ1-4,NA,CASSEEPGDEKLFF,TGTGCCAGCAGTGAAGAGCCAGGGGATGAAAAACTGTTTTTT
TRBV29-1,NA,TRBJ2-6,NA,CSVEDIGSGANVLTF,TGCAGCGTTGAAGATATCGGGTCTGGGGCCAACGTCCTGACTTTC
TRBV7-9,NA,TRBJ1-1,NA,CASSFQQGSTEAFF,TGTGCCAGCAGCTTCCAACAGGGAAGCACTGAAGCTTTCTTT
TRBV6-5,NA,TRBJ1-5,NA,CASSYTSNQPQHF,TGTGCCAGCAGTTACACATCCAATCAGCCCCAGCATTTT
TRBV7-9,NA,TRBJ1-1,once,CASTLIPGRTEAFF,TGTGCCAGCACTCTTATCCCAGGGAGGACTGAAGCTTTCTTT
TRBV6-5,TRBD2,TRBJ2-1,NA,CASSYSKLAGTNEQFF,TGTGCCAGCAGTTACTCGAAACTAGCGGGTACCAATGAGCAGTTCTTC
TRBV28,TRBD1,TRBJ1-5,NA,CASSSTGAGQPQHF,TGTGCCAGCAGTTCGACAGGGGCGGGTCAGCCCCAGCATTTT
TRBV15,TRBD2,TRBJ2-1,NA,CATRMYGGSNNEQFF,TGTGCCACCAGGATGTATGGCGGGAGCAACAATGAGCAGTTCTTC
TRBV28,NA,TRBJ1-1,NA,CASGGWNTEAFF,TGTGCCAGCGGAGGTTGGAACACTGAAGCTTTCTTT
TRBV5-1,TRBD2,TRBJ2-1,NA,CASSLGTSGRAEQFF,TGCGCCAGCAGCTTAGGGACTAGCGGGAGGGCTGAGCAGTTCTTC